The 17 T cell receptor beta chains reported below all come from one sample, sequenced in a study of blood T cell repertoires in COVID-19. Sequencing was performed with immunoSEQ multiplex PCR; in TCRdb, only in-frame clones are kept and a portion is missing. Counted here are around 200,000 clones, approximately 86% occurring once; the ten biggest clones make up 2.5% to 3%. Sequencing was performed on peripheral blood. The receptors originated from a man between 40 and 49 years old with active or convalescent COVID-19.

The V and J genes are TRBV9 and TRBJ1-3; TRBD1 is a possible D gene (5 bases). From germline, CDR1 is SGDLS and CDR2 YYNGEE. Deletions cut 5 bases from V and 2 bases from J, with 11 bases between. The CDR3 runs 14 residues. The CDR3 nucleotides read TGTGCCAGCAGTGACGACAGAACTGGAAACACCATATATTTT. It specifies CASSDDRTGNTIYF.

The chain combines TRBV10-3 with TRBJ2-3; 7 bases align to TRBD2. CDR3 length equals 15 residues. CDR1 and CDR2 (germline): ENHRY, SYGVKD. V dropped 3 bases and J dropped 0; count of bases not matched to a gene: 3. DNA for the CDR3: TGTGCCATCAGTGATGGACTAGAAAGCACAGATACGCAGTATTTT. Protein: CAISDGLESTDTQYF.

The chain couples TRBV5-1 to TRBJ1-6, with D hard to call. With 0 bases removed from V and 8 bases from J, the gap between germline ends came to 12 bases. The CDR3 totals 15 residues. The germline V gene encodes CDR1 SGHRS and CDR2 YFSETQ. The CDR3 nucleotides are TGCGCCAGCAGCTTGGATTCGGGGATCCATTCACCCCTCCACTTT. This translates into CASSLDSGIHSPLHF.

In this sample, this clone turned up a few times. The chain has TRBV2 and TRBJ2-5, with 7 bases lining up with TRBD1. The CDR3 consists of 13 residues. Looked up from germline, CDR1 is SNHLY and CDR2 is FYNNEI. Trimming cost V 7 bases and J 7 bases; bases outside gene matches: 9. CDR3 in amino acids: CASMLRGWGTQYF. CDR3 in DNA: TGTGCCAGCATGCTCAGGGGGTGGGGGACCCAGTACTTC.

The chain carries TRBV28 and TRBJ2-7; D ambiguous. The germline V gene encodes CDR1 MDHEN and CDR2 SYDVKM. This CDR3 comprises 14 residues. The V end was cut by 2 bases, the J end by 4 bases, with 12 bases between. The CDR3 DNA reads as TGTGCCAGCAGTTTAAACAGAGCCCCGTACGAGCAGTACTTC. Protein product: CASSLNRAPYEQYF.

The V gene is TRBV6-5, the J gene TRBJ1-1; D ambiguous. CDR1 MNHEY and CDR2 SVGAGI come from the germline V gene. The CDR3 covers 14 residues. Trimming stripped 7 bases from V and 1 base from J, with 13 bases between. The DNA of the CDR3 is TGTGCCAGCACCCGGAGCCAAGAGAACACTGAAGCTTTCTTT. This encodes CASTRSQENTEAFF.

This rearrangement joins TRBV5-5 to TRBJ2-3; no firm D call. This CDR3 comprises 13 residues. V lost 4 bases and J lost 2, with 8 bases in between. CDR1 and CDR2 (germline): SGHKS, YYEKEE (reference sequence). The CDR3, as DNA: TGTGCCAGCAGCGTCAGCGTCACAGATACGCAGTATTTT. Translating it yields CASSVSVTDTQYF.

The chain uses TRBV29-1 and TRBJ1-5; TRBD1 agrees at 8 bases. After removal of 3 bases from V and 2 bases from J, the junction contained 3 bases not matched to a gene. This CDR3 comprises 14 residues. Looked up from germline, CDR1 is SQVTM and CDR2 is ANQGSEA. Here the CDR3 DNA reads TGCAGCGTTGAGGAGACAGGGGGCAATCAGCCCCAGCATTTT. Translating it yields CSVEETGGNQPQHF.

The chain couples TRBV6-2 or TRBV6-3 to TRBJ2-1; 10 bases are a match to TRBD2. This CDR3 has 15 residues. Germline V gene sequence: CDR1 MNHEY, CDR2 SVGEGT. Germline trimming cut 3 bases from V and 8 bases from J; bases unmatched to any gene: 7. In DNA, the CDR3 is TGTGCCAGCAGTTATCCGGGACTAGCGCTCCATGAGCAGTTCTTC. Translated: CASSYPGLALHEQFF.

CDR3: CASSITTLAGGRETQYF. The CDR3 bases are TGTGCCAGCAGTATCACGACACTAGCGGGGGGGCGGGAGACCCAGTACTTC. The V and J genes are TRBV27 and TRBJ2-5; 13 bases are shared with TRBD2. The CDR3 is 17 amino acids. J gave up 5 bases and V 5 bases, and 11 bases lay outside the gene matches. Germline-derived CDR1 and CDR2 are MNHEY and SMNVEV (reference sequence).

The chain uses TRBV27 and TRBJ2-7; 10 nucleotides agree with TRBD1. V gave up 6 bases and J gave up 3 bases; unmatched junction bases: 8. This CDR3 spans 15 amino acids. Looked up from germline, CDR1 is MNHEY and CDR2 is SMNVEV (reference sequence). The CDR3 nucleotides read TGTGCCAGCAGGATACCGGGACAGGGGAACTACGAGCAGTACTTC. Protein: CASRIPGQGNYEQYF.

The chain recombines TRBV3-1 (or the pseudogene TRBV3-2) with TRBJ2-7; D ambiguous. Germline V gene lookup returns CDR1 LGHDT and CDR2 YNNKEL (reference sequence). The V and J ends lost 4 bases and 6 bases respectively, with 13 bases between them. CDR3 length: 13 residues. CDR3: CASSPSSGGEQYF. The CDR3 DNA is TGTGCCAGCAGCCCGAGCTCTGGTGGCGAGCAGTACTTC.

The gene calls are TRBV29-1 and TRBJ2-3, with D uncertain. This CDR3 region has 10 residues. Germline lookup yields CDR1 SQVTM and CDR2 ANQGSEA. V shed 6 bases and J shed 5 bases, with 6 bases lying between them. CDR3 coding DNA: TGCAGCGTCCCTATAGATACGCAGTATTTT. This sequence encodes CSVPIDTQYF.

In the case of this clone: This sample includes further DNA sequences coding for the same CDR3. The chain combines TRBV7-9 with TRBJ1-3; D might be TRBD1 (6 bases). V shed 5 bases and J shed 1 base, with 9 bases lying between them. Germline CDR1 and CDR2: SEHNR and FQNEAQ (reference sequence). This CDR3 is 14 amino acids long. The CDR3 here is CASSPRGSGNTIYF. In nucleotides, the CDR3 is TGTGCCAGCAGCCCGAGGGGGTCTGGAAACACCATATATTTT.

This clone showed up just once. The same CDR3 also results from other DNA sequences found in this sample. The chain carries TRBV9 and TRBJ2-1; 7 positions agree with TRBD2. Germline V gene sequence: CDR1 SGDLS, CDR2 YYNGEE. The CDR3 sequence is 15 residues long. The trim removed 0 bases at V and 1 base at J, leaving 1 base unmatched. DNA for the CDR3: TGTGCCAGCAGCGTAGCGGGGGGTTCCTACAATGAGCAGTTCTTC. Encoded protein: CASSVAGGSYNEQFF. The variable domain in full, with the rest retrieved from reference TRBV9 and TRBJ2-1, is DSGVTQTPKHLITATGQRVTLRCSPRSGDLSVYWYQQSLDQGLQFLIQYYNGEERAKGNILERFSAQQFPDLHSELNLSSLELGDSALYFCASSVAGGSYNEQFFGPGTRLTVL.

This clone has just a few counts. J is TRBJ1-4 and V is TRBV27, with a tentative D call TRBD1 (5 bases). V gave up 7 bases and J gave up 4 bases, with 22 bases separating them. Germline V gives CDR1 MNHEY, CDR2 SMNVEV (reference sequence). The CDR3 is 17 amino acids. The CDR3 is CASTNFGLQGHNEKLFF. Here the CDR3 DNA reads TGTGCCAGCACTAATTTCGGGTTGCAGGGTCATAATGAAAAACTGTTTTTT.

This chain connects TRBV9 to TRBJ1-5; 8 positions match TRBD1. Looked up from germline, CDR1 is SGDLS and CDR2 is YYNGEE. The CDR3 is 15 residues long. J gave up 9 bases and V 3 bases, and 11 bases lay outside the gene matches. The CDR3 DNA sequence: TGTGCCAGCAGCGCCGGACAGGGAAGTCTTTGGCCCCAGCATTTT. It specifies CASSAGQGSLWPQHF.